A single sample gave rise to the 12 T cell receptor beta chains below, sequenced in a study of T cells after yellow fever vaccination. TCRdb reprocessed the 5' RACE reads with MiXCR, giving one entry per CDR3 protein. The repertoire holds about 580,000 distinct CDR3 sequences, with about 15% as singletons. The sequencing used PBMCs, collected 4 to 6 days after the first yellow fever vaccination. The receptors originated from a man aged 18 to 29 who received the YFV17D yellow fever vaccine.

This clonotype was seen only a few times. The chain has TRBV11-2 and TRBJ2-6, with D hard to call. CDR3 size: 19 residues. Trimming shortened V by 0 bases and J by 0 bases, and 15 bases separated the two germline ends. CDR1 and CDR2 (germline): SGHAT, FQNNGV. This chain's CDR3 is CASSLETLRRLSGANVLTF. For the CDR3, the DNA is TGTGCCAGCAGCTTAGAGACCCTAAGGCGGCTCTCTGGGGCCAACGTCCTGACTTTC.

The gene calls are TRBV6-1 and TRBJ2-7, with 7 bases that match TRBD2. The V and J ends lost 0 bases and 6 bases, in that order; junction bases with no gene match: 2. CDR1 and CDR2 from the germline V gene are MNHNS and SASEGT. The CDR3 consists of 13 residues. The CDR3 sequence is CASSEAGGVEQYV. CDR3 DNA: TGTGCCAGCAGTGAAGCGGGAGGGGTCGAGCAGTACGTC.

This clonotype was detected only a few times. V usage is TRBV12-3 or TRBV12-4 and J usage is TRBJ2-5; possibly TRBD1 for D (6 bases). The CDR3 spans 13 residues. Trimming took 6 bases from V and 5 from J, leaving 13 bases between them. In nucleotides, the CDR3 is TGTGCCAGCAGAACGTACAGGGAGGAGACCCAGTACTTC. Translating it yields CASRTYREETQYF.

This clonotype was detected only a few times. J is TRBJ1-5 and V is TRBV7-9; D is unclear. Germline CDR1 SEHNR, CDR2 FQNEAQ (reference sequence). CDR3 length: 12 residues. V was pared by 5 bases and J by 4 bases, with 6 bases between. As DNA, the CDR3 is TGTGCCAGCAGCCTTCAAAATCAGCCCCAGCATTTT. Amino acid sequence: CASSLQNQPQHF.

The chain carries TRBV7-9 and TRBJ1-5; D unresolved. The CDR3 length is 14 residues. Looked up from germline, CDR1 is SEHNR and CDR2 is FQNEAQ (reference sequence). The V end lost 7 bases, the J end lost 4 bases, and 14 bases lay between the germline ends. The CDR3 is CASTPSGNNQPQHF. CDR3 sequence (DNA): TGTGCCAGCACCCCTTCAGGAAATAATCAGCCCCAGCATTTT.

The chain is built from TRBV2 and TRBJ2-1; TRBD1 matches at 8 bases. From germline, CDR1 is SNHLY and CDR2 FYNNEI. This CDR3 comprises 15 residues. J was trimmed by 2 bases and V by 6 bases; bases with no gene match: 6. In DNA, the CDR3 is TGTGCCAGCAGGAGAGACAGGGGTACCTACAATGAGCAGTTCTTC. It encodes CASRRDRGTYNEQFF.

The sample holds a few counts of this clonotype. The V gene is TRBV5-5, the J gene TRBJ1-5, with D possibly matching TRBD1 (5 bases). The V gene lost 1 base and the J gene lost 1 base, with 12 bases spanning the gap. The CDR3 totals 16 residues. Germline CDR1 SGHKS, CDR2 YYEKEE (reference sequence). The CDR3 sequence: CASSLRGRGSNQPQHF. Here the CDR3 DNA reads TGTGCCAGCAGCTTGCGAGGGAGGGGCAGCAATCAGCCCCAGCATTTT.

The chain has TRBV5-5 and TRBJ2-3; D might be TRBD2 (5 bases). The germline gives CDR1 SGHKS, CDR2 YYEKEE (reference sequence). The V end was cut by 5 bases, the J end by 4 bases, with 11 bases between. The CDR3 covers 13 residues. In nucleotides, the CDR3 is TGTGCCAGCAGTTCCGGGCGGGCAGATACGCAGTATTTT. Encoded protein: CASSSGRADTQYF.

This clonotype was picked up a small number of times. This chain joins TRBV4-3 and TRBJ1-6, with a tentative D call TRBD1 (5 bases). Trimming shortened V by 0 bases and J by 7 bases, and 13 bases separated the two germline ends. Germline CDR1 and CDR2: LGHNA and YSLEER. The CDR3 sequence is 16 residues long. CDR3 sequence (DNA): TGCGCCAGCAGCCAAGAGTATGGGAGGGGAAATTCACCCCTCCACTTT. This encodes CASSQEYGRGNSPLHF.

CDR3 coding DNA: TGTGCCAGCAGCTTGAAGTGGGGGGGGACCCAGTACTTC. Encoded protein: CASSLKWGGTQYF. This chain links TRBV5-5 with TRBJ2-5, with 7 bases that match TRBD2. J was trimmed by 7 bases and V by 1 base; bases with no gene match: 4. CDR3 size: 13 residues. The germline gives CDR1 SGHKS, CDR2 YYEKEE (reference sequence).

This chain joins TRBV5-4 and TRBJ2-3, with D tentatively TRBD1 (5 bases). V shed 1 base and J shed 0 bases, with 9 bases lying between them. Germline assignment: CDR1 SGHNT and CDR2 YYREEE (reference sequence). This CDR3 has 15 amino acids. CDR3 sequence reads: CASSLKQGSTDTQYF. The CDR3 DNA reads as TGTGCCAGCAGCTTGAAGCAGGGAAGCACAGATACGCAGTATTTT.

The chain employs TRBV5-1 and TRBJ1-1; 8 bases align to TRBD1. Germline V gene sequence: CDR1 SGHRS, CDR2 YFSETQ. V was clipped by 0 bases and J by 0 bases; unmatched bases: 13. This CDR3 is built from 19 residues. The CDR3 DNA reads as TGCGCCAGCAGCTTGGGGATAAGGACAGGGATCGGCATGAACACTGAAGCTTTCTTT. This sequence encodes CASSLGIRTGIGMNTEAFF.